Each of the 14 T cell receptor beta chains below was sequenced from the same sample in a study of spatial heterogeneity in lung cancer. TCRdb independently ran MiXCR on the 5' RACE reads; one entry per CDR3 protein. Of 40,000 to 50,000 distinct CDR3 sequences listed, approximately 13% are singletons. This sample's time point: sample taken at primary tumor resection. Specimen: PBMCs, collected at surgery. The receptors shown here come from a male donor with early-stage non-small cell lung cancer.

This chain connects TRBV5-4 to TRBJ2-3; D is uncertain. V lost 1 base and J 0 bases, leaving 9 bases between the germline ends. Germline CDR1 SGHNT, CDR2 YYREEE (reference sequence). The length of the CDR3 is 15 residues. The CDR3 coding sequence is TGTGCCAGCAGCTTGATCGGATCTAGCACAGATACGCAGTATTTT. Protein: CASSLIGSSTDTQYF.

This clonotype was observed many times. The chain uses TRBV4-1 and TRBJ1-6; 8 bases line up with TRBD1. V lost 2 bases and J lost 7; bases outside the gene matches: 10. The length of the CDR3 is 17 residues. Germline assignment: CDR1 MGHRA and CDR2 YSYEKL. Here the CDR3 DNA reads TGCGCCAGCAGCCAAAGGGTCGCGGACAGGGTGAATTCACCCCTCCACTTT. As protein: CASSQRVADRVNSPLHF.

The sample holds a few counts of this clonotype. The rearrangement joins TRBV3-1 to TRBJ2-2; D unresolved. CDR1 LGHDT and CDR2 YNNKEL come from the germline V gene (reference sequence). This CDR3 comprises 15 residues. Trimming pared 2 bases from V and 7 bases from J, leaving 14 bases between. CDR3: CASSQLTRKGGELFF. CDR3 nucleotides: TGTGCCAGCAGCCAACTAACCAGGAAGGGCGGGGAGCTGTTTTTT.

The table lists this clonotype with a few counts. The CDR3 region has the DNA TGTGCCAGCAGCTCGACGGGACACATGGCCCATGGCTACACCTTC. Its protein is CASSSTGHMAHGYTF. The rearrangement joins TRBV7-8 to TRBJ1-2, with D possibly matching TRBD1 (6 bases). Germline assignment: CDR1 SGHVS and CDR2 FQNEAQ. CDR3 length: 15 amino acids. V dropped 4 bases and J dropped 6 bases, with 18 bases sitting between them.

The rearrangement joins TRBV20-1 to TRBJ1-2; D remains ambiguous. Germline CDR1 and CDR2: DFQATT and SNEGSKA (reference sequence). CDR3 size: 13 residues. V dropped 2 bases and J dropped 4 bases, with 11 bases sitting between them. CDR3 coding DNA: TGCAGTGCTAGACGCCGGGCGGGCTATGGCTACACCTTC. This codes for CSARRRAGYGYTF.

The chain recombines TRBV27 with TRBJ2-7; D ambiguous. CDR1 is MNHEY and CDR2 is SMNVEV in the germline V gene (reference sequence). V was shortened by 3 bases and J by 6 bases, with 12 bases between the two germline ends. The CDR3 sequence is 13 residues long. The CDR3 DNA reads as TGTGCCAGCAGTTTCGGGCTTTTCACCGAGCAGTACTTC. It codes for CASSFGLFTEQYF.

This clonotype is medium-sized (0.01 to 0.1%) within its sample. The J gene is TRBJ2-7, the V gene TRBV5-1; D may be TRBD2 (6 bases). The CDR3 spans 12 residues. The V end lost 4 bases, the J end lost 7 bases, and 12 bases lay between the germline ends. Per germline, CDR1 SGHRS and CDR2 YFSETQ. CDR3 in DNA: TGCGCCAGCAGCCGTGCGGGGCTTGAGCAGTACTTC. Translating it yields CASSRAGLEQYF.

This clonotype was found many times. The chain combines TRBV25-1 with TRBJ1-1; D remains unclear. The CDR3 is 13 amino acids. V lost 3 bases, J lost 3 bases, and 8 bases lay in between. CDR1 MGHDK and CDR2 SYGVNS come from the germline V gene. In DNA form, the CDR3 reads TGTGCCAGCAGTGAGGGCAAAGACACTGAAGCTTTCTTT. It is translated as CASSEGKDTEAFF.

This clonotype came up a few times. The chain links TRBV10-3 to TRBJ1-1; TRBD1 aligns across 9 bases. The CDR3 has 13 amino acids. The germline gives CDR1 ENHRY, CDR2 SYGVKD. V lost 7 bases and J lost 9; bases outside the gene matches: 9. The CDR3 DNA is TGTGCCATCAAAACAGGGGGCAGGGAGAAAGCTTTCTTT. Amino acids: CAIKTGGREKAFF.

This clonotype was counted a single time. V gene TRBV6-5 combines with J gene TRBJ2-3; the match to TRBD1 covers 7 bases. The CDR3 runs 16 residues. Germline CDR1 MNHEY, CDR2 SVGAGI. J gave up 2 bases and V 6 bases, and 11 bases lay outside the gene matches. CDR3 in DNA: TGTGCCAGCAGACCGGGACAGAAATTTATCACAGATACGCAGTATTTT. This encodes CASRPGQKFITDTQYF.

This clonotype was picked up many times. The V call is TRBV11-2, the J call TRBJ2-1; the D gene is possibly TRBD2 (6 bases). The CDR3 covers 16 residues. Trimming took 5 bases from V and 1 from J, leaving 15 bases between them. Germline V gene sequence: CDR1 SGHAT, CDR2 FQNNGV. CDR3 DNA: TGTGCCAGCAGCACCATTCGGGACTCTTCCTACAATGAGCAGTTCTTC. Translating it yields CASSTIRDSSYNEQFF.

This clonotype has just a few counts. The chain couples TRBV7-6 to TRBJ2-1; the match to TRBD2 covers 8 bases. Germline CDR1 and CDR2: SGHVS and FNYEAQ. The CDR3 runs to 16 residues. Unmatched junction bases numbered 7, after V lost 6 bases and J lost 0 bases. The CDR3 DNA follows: TGTGCCAGCAGTCCTATAGCGGGGAGCTCCTACAATGAGCAGTTCTTC. The encoded protein is CASSPIAGSSYNEQFF.

A few counts support this clonotype. This chain connects TRBV20-1 to TRBJ1-6; D is perhaps TRBD1 (5 bases). Germline loops: CDR1 DFQATT, CDR2 SNEGSKA (reference sequence). The V end was cut by 3 bases, the J end by 7 bases, with 22 bases between. CDR3 length equals 17 residues. CDR3 nucleotide sequence: TGCAGTGCTAGGTTATTCAGCGAAGGGACCGCAAATTCACCCCTCCACTTT. Translated, it gives CSARLFSEGTANSPLHF.

J is TRBJ2-6 and V is TRBV9; D gene ambiguous. Trimming stripped 3 bases from V and 0 bases from J, with 7 bases between. Germline V gene sequence: CDR1 SGDLS, CDR2 YYNGEE. The CDR3 runs 15 residues. This chain's CDR3 is CASSDFLSGANVLTF. The CDR3 bases are TGTGCCAGCAGCGATTTCCTCTCTGGGGCCAACGTCCTGACTTTC.